Below are 10 T cell receptor beta chains sequenced from a single sample in a study of T cell responses to AZD1222 COVID-19 vaccine. Sequencing used immunoSEQ multiplex PCR; TCRdb keeps in-frame clones, though not all of them. The sample includes just under 150,000 clones, 88% of them seen just once. Sample: peripheral blood, taken 28 days after the second dose of the MenACWY control vaccine. The receptors stem from an adult who received the MenACWY meningococcal vaccine as a control.

The chain is built from TRBV4-3 and TRBJ2-2; D ambiguous. The CDR3 contains 13 residues. The germline V gene has CDR1 LGHNA and CDR2 YSLEER. V was clipped by 3 bases and J by 4 bases, with 6 bases between them. In nucleotides, the CDR3 is TGCGCCAGCAGCCAGCCGACCACCGGGGAGCTGTTTTTT. It yields the protein CASSQPTTGELFF.

V gene TRBV2 combines with J gene TRBJ1-2; 7 nucleotides agree with TRBD1. Germline V gene sequence: CDR1 SNHLY, CDR2 FYNNEI. Unmatched junction bases numbered 1, after V lost 3 bases and J lost 6 bases. There are 12 residues in the CDR3. This CDR3 is CASSDTGDGYTF. Written as DNA, the CDR3 is TGTGCCAGCAGTGATACAGGGGATGGCTACACCTTC.

This chain links TRBV4-1 with TRBJ2-5; 8 bases are shared with TRBD1. The CDR3 is 18 residues long. J was trimmed by 3 bases and V by 0 bases; bases with no gene match: 12. In germline, CDR1 is MGHRA, CDR2 YSYEKL. The CDR3 here is CASSQERTGIGFKETQYF. The DNA for the CDR3 is TGCGCCAGCAGCCAAGAAAGGACAGGGATTGGGTTTAAAGAGACCCAGTACTTC.

This clone was recorded only once. This chain links TRBV7-2 with TRBJ1-5; D remains ambiguous. Trimming cost V 2 bases and J 0 bases, with 8 bases left between them. The CDR3 runs 15 residues. Germline V lookup: CDR1 SGHTA, CDR2 FQGNSA. The CDR3 reads CASSLNWGSNQPQHF. The CDR3 DNA reads TGTGCCAGCAGCTTAAACTGGGGTAGCAATCAGCCCCAGCATTTT.

This sequence joins TRBV7-2 and TRBJ1-1; D is perhaps TRBD1 (6 bases). V was pared by 4 bases and J by 4 bases, with 13 bases between. CDR1 SGHTA and CDR2 FQGNSA come from the germline V gene. This CDR3 comprises 14 residues. CDR3 protein: CASSSRGRVTEAFF. The DNA for the CDR3 is TGTGCCAGCAGCTCCAGGGGCCGGGTCACTGAAGCTTTCTTT.

Only one count was recorded for this clone. The genes are TRBV27 and TRBJ2-2, with D hard to call. The germline gives CDR1 MNHEY, CDR2 SMNVEV (reference sequence). The CDR3 consists of 14 residues. The ends were cut back, 5 bases at V and 6 bases at J, with 13 bases in the middle. CDR3 coding DNA: TGTGCCAGCAGTCTTCGGAACAGCCCCGGGGAGCTGTTTTTT. This sequence encodes CASSLRNSPGELFF.

This clone was found a few times. The rearrangement joins TRBV19 to TRBJ2-7, with TRBD1 matching 10 bases. V shed 4 bases, J shed 2 bases, and the junction held 8 bases outside the gene matches. Per germline, CDR1 LNHDA and CDR2 SQIVND (reference sequence). The CDR3 loop spans 16 amino acids. CDR3 sequence reads: CASSRGQGSRAYEQYF. The CDR3 DNA is TGTGCCAGTAGTAGGGGACAGGGGAGTAGAGCCTACGAGCAGTACTTC.

This clone has a handful of counts. The chain is built from TRBV5-1 and TRBJ2-2; D remains ambiguous. Germline-derived CDR1 and CDR2 are SGHRS and YFSETQ. Trimming shortened V by 0 bases and J by 7 bases, and 1 base separated the two germline ends. The CDR3 consists of 11 residues. The DNA for the CDR3 is TGCGCCAGCAGCTTGGACGGGGAGCTGTTTTTT. It encodes CASSLDGELFF.

The rearrangement links TRBV11-3 to TRBJ2-2, with 7 bases fitting TRBD1. The germline gives CDR1 SGHNT, CDR2 YENEEA. The CDR3 totals 18 residues. Trimming removed 3 bases from V and 5 bases from J; junction bases left unmatched: 15. The CDR3 protein is CASSFSDRVGWGTGELFF. DNA of the CDR3: TGTGCCAGCAGCTTTTCCGACAGGGTGGGCTGGGGAACCGGGGAGCTGTTTTTT.

The V call is TRBV5-4, the J call TRBJ2-1; D is perhaps TRBD2 (5 bases). Deletions cut 0 bases from V and 0 bases from J, with 10 bases between. The CDR3 totals 16 residues. The germline V gene has CDR1 SGHNT and CDR2 YYREEE (reference sequence). For the CDR3, the DNA is TGTGCCAGCAGCTTGGAGTATAGCGTCTCCTACAATGAGCAGTTCTTC. Translating gives CASSLEYSVSYNEQFF.